This T cell receptor beta chain emerged from a study of cytotoxic CD8 clonotypes in ibrutinib-treated CLL. At the level of the study: After treatment lasting a median approximately eleven months, range 6 to 36, response samples were collected.

The germline V gene encodes CDR1 SGHRS and CDR2 YFSETQ. CDR3 length equals 15 residues. The V and J ends lost 0 bases and 2 bases respectively, with 11 bases between them. The repertoire was sequenced with immunoSEQ multiplex PCR; TCRdb's copy has only in-frame clones and lacks some. Altogether over 95,000 clones are present, approximately 56% being singletons, with the ten largest covering about 40%. This sequence originates from a human donor with chronic lymphocytic leukemia. The sequencing here drew on PBMCs, taken after 24 months of ibrutinib treatment. The chain joins TRBV5-1 to TRBJ2-5; D might be TRBD2 (6 bases). CDR3 amino acids: CASSLELARQETQYF. The CDR3 DNA reads TGCGCCAGCAGCTTGGAGCTAGCGAGGCAAGAGACCCAGTACTTC.